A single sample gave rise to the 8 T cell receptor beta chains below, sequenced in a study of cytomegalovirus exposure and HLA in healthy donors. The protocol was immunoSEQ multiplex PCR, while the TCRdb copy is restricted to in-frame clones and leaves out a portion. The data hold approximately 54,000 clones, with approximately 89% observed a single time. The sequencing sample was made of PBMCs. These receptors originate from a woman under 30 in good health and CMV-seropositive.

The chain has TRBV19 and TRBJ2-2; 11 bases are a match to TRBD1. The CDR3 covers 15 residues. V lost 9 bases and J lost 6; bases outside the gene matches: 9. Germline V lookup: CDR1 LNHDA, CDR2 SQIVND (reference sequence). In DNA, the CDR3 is TGTGCCAGCCGAAGGACAGGGGGCCTTGCCGGGGAGCTGTTTTTT. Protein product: CASRRTGGLAGELFF. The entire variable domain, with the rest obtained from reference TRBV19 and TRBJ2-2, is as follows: DGGITQSPKYLFRKEGQNVTLSCEQNLNHDAMYWYRQDPGQGLRLIYYSQIVNDFQKGDIAEGYSVSREKKESFPLTVTSAQKNPTAFYLCASRRTGGLAGELFFGEGSRLTVL.

As DNA, the CDR3 is TGTGCCAGCAGCTTAGGAGGAGCTGGTAATTCACCCCTCCACTTT. Protein sequence: CASSLGGAGNSPLHF. This chain links TRBV7-9 with TRBJ1-6; D remains unclear. The CDR3 sequence is 15 residues long. Trimming shortened V by 1 base and J by 6 bases, and 10 bases separated the two germline ends. Per germline, CDR1 SEHNR and CDR2 FQNEAQ (reference sequence).

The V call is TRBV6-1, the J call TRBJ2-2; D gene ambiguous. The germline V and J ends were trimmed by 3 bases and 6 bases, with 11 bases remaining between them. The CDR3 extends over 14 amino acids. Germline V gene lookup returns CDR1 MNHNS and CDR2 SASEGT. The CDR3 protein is CASSEARIAGELFF. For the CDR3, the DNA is TGTGCCAGCAGTGAGGCTAGAATCGCCGGGGAGCTGTTTTTT.

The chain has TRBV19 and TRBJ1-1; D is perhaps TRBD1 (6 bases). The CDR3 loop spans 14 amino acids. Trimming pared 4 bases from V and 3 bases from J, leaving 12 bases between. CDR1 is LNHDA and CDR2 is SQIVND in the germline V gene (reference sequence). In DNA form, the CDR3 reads TGTGCCAGTAGTACCTTGACAGGCTACACTGAAGCTTTCTTT. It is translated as CASSTLTGYTEAFF.

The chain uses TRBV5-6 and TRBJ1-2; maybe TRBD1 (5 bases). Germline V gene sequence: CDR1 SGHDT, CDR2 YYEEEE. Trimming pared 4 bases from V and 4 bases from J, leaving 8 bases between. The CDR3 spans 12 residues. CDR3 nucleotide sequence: TGTGCCAGCAGCCCCCAGGGCTATGGCTACACCTTC. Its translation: CASSPQGYGYTF.

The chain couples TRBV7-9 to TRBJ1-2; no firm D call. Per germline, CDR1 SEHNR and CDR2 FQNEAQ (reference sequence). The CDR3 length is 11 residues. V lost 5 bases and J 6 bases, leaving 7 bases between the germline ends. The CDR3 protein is CASSGLHGYTF. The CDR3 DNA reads TGTGCCAGCAGCGGCCTCCATGGCTACACCTTC.

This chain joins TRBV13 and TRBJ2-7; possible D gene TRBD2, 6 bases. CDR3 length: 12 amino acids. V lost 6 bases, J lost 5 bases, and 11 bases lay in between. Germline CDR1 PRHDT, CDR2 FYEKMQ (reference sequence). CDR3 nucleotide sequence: TGTGCCAGCAGAGGAGGGACCCACGAGCAGTACTTC. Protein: CASRGGTHEQYF.

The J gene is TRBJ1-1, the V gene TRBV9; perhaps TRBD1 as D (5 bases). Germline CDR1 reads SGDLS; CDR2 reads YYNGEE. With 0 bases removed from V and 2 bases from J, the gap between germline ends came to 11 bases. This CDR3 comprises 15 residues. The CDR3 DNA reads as TGTGCCAGCAGCGTAGGCCCGGGGGACAACACTGAAGCTTTCTTT. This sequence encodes CASSVGPGDNTEAFF.